Each of the 31 T cell receptor beta chains below was sequenced from the same sample in a study of T cell repertoires in cytomegalovirus infection. TCRdb fed the reads into MiXCR, producing one record per CDR3 protein. This table holds roughly 280,000 distinct CDR3 sequences, roughly 9% found once. Material: PBMCs. These receptors were obtained from a human donor in good health (CMV status not recorded). Some clones in this sample may be carry-over from other donors' samples.

This clonotype showed up just a few times. The V gene is TRBV7-2, the J gene TRBJ2-7; maybe TRBD2 (7 bases). V shed 1 base and J shed 6 bases, with 19 bases lying between them. Germline CDR1 is SGHTA and CDR2 is FQGNSA. CDR3 length: 16 amino acids. The CDR3 nucleotides read TGTGCCAGCAGCTTAGTTGCGGGGGCGAGAGCGGGCGAGCAGTACTTC. Amino acids: CASSLVAGARAGEQYF.

This clonotype is deemed medium-sized. The chain combines TRBV7-2 with TRBJ1-5; a weak D match, TRBD1 (6 bases). V lost 0 bases, J lost 5 bases, and 11 bases lay in between. The CDR3 extends over 15 amino acids. Germline CDR1 is SGHTA and CDR2 is FQGNSA. CDR3 residues: CASSLAWTADQPQHF. The CDR3 DNA sequence: TGTGCCAGCAGCTTAGCATGGACAGCCGATCAGCCCCAGCATTTT.

This clonotype was picked up a small number of times. V usage is TRBV9 and J usage is TRBJ1-2; the D is unclear. CDR3 size: 14 residues. Germline values: CDR1 SGDLS, CDR2 YYNGEE. Trimming removed 0 bases at V and 1 base at J, with 7 bases between. The DNA for the CDR3 is TGTGCCAGCAGCGTAGCGGGCGATAACTATGGCTACACCTTC. It is translated as CASSVAGDNYGYTF.

This clonotype occurred a few times. This rearrangement joins TRBV20-1 to TRBJ2-7, with a tentative D call TRBD2 (5 bases). The CDR3 totals 16 residues. The germline V gene has CDR1 DFQATT and CDR2 SNEGSKA (reference sequence). With 5 bases removed from V and 4 bases from J, the gap between germline ends came to 24 bases. The CDR3 sequence is CSAGPMERHLPYEQYF. As DNA, the CDR3 is TGCAGTGCTGGCCCAATGGAGCGGCACCTTCCTTACGAGCAGTACTTC.

This clonotype was observed many times. This rearrangement joins TRBV27 to TRBJ2-5, with 12 positions matching TRBD2. The length of the CDR3 is 18 residues. Unmatched junction bases numbered 11, after V lost 5 bases and J lost 1 base. Germline V gene lookup returns CDR1 MNHEY and CDR2 SMNVEV (reference sequence). The CDR3 region is CASSAGLAGRKLQETQYF. The CDR3 region has the DNA TGTGCCAGCAGTGCCGGACTAGCGGGGCGAAAACTCCAAGAGACCCAGTACTTC.

This clonotype was detected ten times or more. This rearrangement joins TRBV6-2 or TRBV6-3 to TRBJ2-5; TRBD2 aligns across 7 bases. Germline values: CDR1 MNHEY, CDR2 SVGEGT. Trimming cost V 1 base and J 1 base; bases outside gene matches: 6. CDR3 length: 16 amino acids. The CDR3, as DNA: TGTGCCAGCAGTTACTTCGGGAGGAGCCTCCAAGAGACCCAGTACTTC. Translation: CASSYFGRSLQETQYF.

In this sample, this clonotype is medium-sized. The V call is TRBV7-2, the J call TRBJ1-5, with TRBD1 identical over 7 bases. The junction had 5 bases not matched to a gene; V was cut back by 5 bases and J by 7 bases. This CDR3 region has 13 residues. Germline V gives CDR1 SGHTA, CDR2 FQGNSA. The CDR3 sequence: CASSIQGDQPQHF. Here the CDR3 DNA reads TGTGCCAGCAGCATCCAGGGGGACCAGCCCCAGCATTTT.

The sample holds a few counts of this clonotype. The V gene is TRBV2, the J gene TRBJ2-1; D is tentatively TRBD1 or TRBD2 (5 bases each). The CDR3 is made up of 15 amino acids. Trimming took 3 bases from V and 6 from J, leaving 15 bases between them. Per germline, CDR1 SNHLY and CDR2 FYNNEI. The CDR3 reads CASSEVRGLSNEQFF. Here the CDR3 DNA reads TGTGCCAGCAGTGAGGTGAGGGGCTTAAGCAATGAGCAGTTCTTC.

In DNA, the CDR3 is TGTGCCAGCAGCTCTCCACCGGGACAGGGGACTGCTAACTATGGCTACACCTTC. Amino acids: CASSSPPGQGTANYGYTF. V and J are TRBV7-6 and TRBJ1-2; 10 bases map to TRBD1. The CDR3 is 18 amino acids. Losses at the gene ends were 4 bases for V and 0 bases for J; bases not matched to a gene: 11. The germline gives CDR1 SGHVS, CDR2 FNYEAQ.

The chain is built from TRBV29-1 and TRBJ2-7, with a tentative D call TRBD2 (5 bases). V gave up 4 bases and J gave up 5 bases, with 18 bases separating them. The CDR3 length is 14 residues. Germline V gene sequence: CDR1 SQVTM, CDR2 ANQGSEA. The DNA of the CDR3 is TGCAGCGTTGCCGGGGAAGCCATCGTCCACGAGCAGTACTTC. Protein product: CSVAGEAIVHEQYF.

The sample holds many counts of this clonotype. The rearrangement links TRBV7-2 to TRBJ1-1; D possibly corresponds to TRBD1 (6 bases). Germline-derived CDR1 and CDR2 are SGHTA and FQGNSA. The CDR3 has 13 amino acids. V lost 6 bases and J 6 bases, leaving 14 bases between the germline ends. The CDR3 loop reads CASRHRETSEAFF. CDR3 DNA: TGTGCCAGCAGACACAGGGAGACCTCTGAAGCTTTCTTT.

J is TRBJ2-7 and V is TRBV29-1; possible D gene TRBD1, 5 bases. Germline lookup yields CDR1 SQVTM and CDR2 ANQGSEA. There are 12 residues in the CDR3. Trimming cost V 5 bases and J 1 base, with 9 bases left between them. The CDR3 spells CSVSTASYEQYF. The CDR3 DNA is TGCAGCGTTTCGACAGCTTCCTACGAGCAGTACTTC.

This clonotype appeared many times. J is TRBJ1-1 and V is TRBV7-8, with D possibly TRBD1 on 5 matching bases. This CDR3 is 14 amino acids long. The germline V gene encodes CDR1 SGHVS and CDR2 FQNEAQ. V was cut by 5 bases and J by 1 base, with 11 bases left in between. The CDR3 sequence: CASSPSTGNTEAFF. DNA of the CDR3: TGTGCCAGCAGCCCCTCAACAGGGAACACTGAAGCTTTCTTT.

This clonotype was counted at least ten times. The rearrangement links TRBV2 to TRBJ1-2; TRBD1 might be the D (5 bases). Germline CDR1 is SNHLY and CDR2 is FYNNEI. V shed 10 bases and J shed 4 bases, with 25 bases lying between them. CDR3 size: 16 residues. DNA for the CDR3: TGTGCCATACCTCCCCGGGGGGGGGATACTCTCTATGGCTACACCTTC. The encoded protein is CAIPPRGGDTLYGYTF. The variable domain in full, with the rest retrieved from reference TRBV2 and TRBJ1-2, is EPEVTQTPSHQVTQMGQEVILRCVPISNHLYFYWYRQILGQKVEFLVSFYNNEISEKSEIFDDQFSVERPDGSNFTLKIRSTKLEDSAMYFCAIPPRGGDTLYGYTFGSGTRLTVV.

The chain joins TRBV28 to TRBJ2-7, with D perhaps matching TRBD1 (6 bases). The CDR3 contains 13 residues. V was pared by 5 bases and J by 3 bases, with 11 bases between. Germline CDR1 and CDR2: MDHEN and SYDVKM. The CDR3 region has the DNA TGTGCCAGCAGTACAGGGAGACTCTACGAGCAGTACTTC. It yields the protein CASSTGRLYEQYF. Variable domain in full (rest from reference TRBV28 and TRBJ2-7): DVKVTQSSRYLVKRTGEKVFLECVQDMDHENMFWYRQDPGLGLRLIYFSYDVKMKEKGDIPEGYSVSREKKERFSLILESASTNQTSMYLCASSTGRLYEQYFGPGTRLTVT.

Ten or more counts support this clonotype. V is TRBV7-2 and J is TRBJ1-5; unclear D gene. The CDR3 has 15 residues. Germline CDR1 is SGHTA and CDR2 is FQGNSA. V was trimmed by 1 base and J by 0 bases, leaving 7 bases between them. CDR3 coding DNA: TGTGCCAGCAGCTTAGATTGGACTAGCAATCAGCCCCAGCATTTT. It codes for CASSLDWTSNQPQHF.

In its sample, this clonotype was seen a few times. The chain joins TRBV7-2 to TRBJ2-3; no definite D call. This CDR3 spans 15 amino acids. V dropped 1 base and J dropped 2 bases, with 10 bases sitting between them. CDR1 is SGHTA and CDR2 is FQGNSA in the germline V gene. In DNA form, the CDR3 reads TGTGCCAGCAGCTTAGTCTCGATAAACACAGATACGCAGTATTTT. This translates into CASSLVSINTDTQYF. The variable domain in full, completed from reference TRBV7-2 and TRBJ2-3, reads GAGVSQSPSNKVTEKGKDVELRCDPISGHTALYWYRQSLGQGLEFLIYFQGNSAPDKSGLPSDRFSAERTGGSVSTLTIQRTQQEDSAVYLCASSLVSINTDTQYFGPGTRLTVL.

This clonotype came up many times. The J gene is TRBJ2-3, the V gene TRBV7-6; 10 bases agree with TRBD2. The CDR3 contains 16 residues. V trimming: 5 bases; J trimming: 1 base; junction bases outside the gene matches: 6. In germline, CDR1 is SGHVS, CDR2 FNYEAQ. The CDR3 loop reads CASSPILAGGTDTQYF. The CDR3 coding sequence is TGTGCCAGCAGCCCGATTCTAGCGGGGGGCACAGATACGCAGTATTTT.

This clonotype came up a few times. The chain uses TRBV19 and TRBJ1-2; 9 nucleotides match TRBD1. The CDR3 contains 15 residues. V dropped 7 bases and J dropped 2; count of bases not matched to a gene: 8. Germline CDR1 is LNHDA and CDR2 is SQIVND (reference sequence). The CDR3 DNA is TGTGCCAGTAAGGAAGATGGGACAGGGAACTATGGCTACACCTTC. Translating it yields CASKEDGTGNYGYTF.

This clonotype came up a few times. This chain uses TRBV18 with TRBJ2-5; no clear D. Trimming stripped 6 bases from V and 5 bases from J, with 16 bases between. Germline-derived CDR1 and CDR2 are KGHSH and LQKENI. This CDR3 is 14 amino acids long. The CDR3 sequence: CASSRGGPGETQYF. CDR3 coding DNA: TGTGCCAGCTCCCGAGGCGGACCCGGGGAGACCCAGTACTTC.

This clonotype was seen ten or more times. The chain recombines TRBV7-2 with TRBJ2-5; no clear D gene. This CDR3 has 15 residues. V was cut by 1 base and J by 2 bases, with 11 bases left in between. Germline lookup yields CDR1 SGHTA and CDR2 FQGNSA. The CDR3 loop is CASSLVSGRQETQYF. In nucleotides, the CDR3 is TGTGCCAGCAGCTTAGTTTCAGGACGACAAGAGACCCAGTACTTC.

This clonotype was seen many times. The chain carries TRBV20-1 and TRBJ2-1; 13 bases line up with TRBD2. V lost 6 bases and J lost 0; bases outside the gene matches: 11. CDR1 DFQATT and CDR2 SNEGSKA come from the germline V gene (reference sequence). CDR3 length equals 18 residues. For the CDR3, the DNA is TGCAGTGCCCCGAGGACTAGCGGGGGCCTGAGCTCCTACAATGAGCAGTTCTTC. Its protein is CSAPRTSGGLSSYNEQFF.

At least ten counts were recorded for this clonotype. The genes are TRBV24-1 and TRBJ1-2; D gene ambiguous. The CDR3 totals 12 residues. V was pared by 5 bases and J by 8 bases, with 11 bases between. Germline loops: CDR1 KGHDR, CDR2 SFDVKD. In DNA, the CDR3 is TGTGCCACCAGTGGGAGTCTAGGGGGCTACACCTTC. Amino acids: CATSGSLGGYTF.

This clonotype was seen ten or more times. The rearrangement uses TRBV14 and TRBJ1-1; D remains ambiguous. Per the germline V gene, CDR1 is SGHDN and CDR2 is FVKESK. This CDR3 has 13 residues. V was trimmed by 6 bases and J by 3 bases, leaving 11 bases between them. CDR3 sequence (DNA): TGTGCCAGCAGAAAGGGCATGGACACTGAAGCTTTCTTT. It specifies CASRKGMDTEAFF.

This clonotype was recorded many times. This sequence joins TRBV7-2 and TRBJ1-2, with 9 bases fitting TRBD1. The CDR3 runs to 15 residues. The V gene end was trimmed by 2 bases and the J gene end by 5 bases; junction bases not matched to a gene: 6. CDR1 is SGHTA, CDR2 FQGNSA, per germline. In DNA, the CDR3 is TGTGCCAGCAGCTTACGGACAGGGGAGGAGTATGGCTACACCTTC. Translated: CASSLRTGEEYGYTF.

This clonotype was recorded a few times. The rearrangement uses TRBV6-2 or TRBV6-3 and TRBJ2-1, with 7 bases lining up with TRBD1. From germline, CDR1 is MNHEY and CDR2 SVGEGT. With V trimmed by 5 bases and J by 8 bases, 15 bases remained unmatched. The CDR3 is made up of 16 amino acids. CDR3 nucleotide sequence: TGTGCCAGCAGTCTGCCGGGACAGAACCTTTATGATGAGCAGTTCTTC. Translated, it gives CASSLPGQNLYDEQFF.

Turning to this clonotype: It may be a read error: a sequence one base away is much more abundant. The chain employs TRBV6-6 and TRBJ2-6, with 7 bases that match TRBD2. Germline trimming cut 8 bases from V and 8 bases from J; bases unmatched to any gene: 9. The CDR3 totals 14 residues. Germline loops: CDR1 MNHNY, CDR2 SVGAGI (reference sequence). The chain's CDR3 is CASGGGSGSNVLTF. CDR3 nucleotide sequence: TGTGCCAGCGGGGGGGGTTCCGGGTCCAACGTCCTGACTTTC.

The genes are TRBV20-1 and TRBJ1-2, with 7 bases aligning to TRBD1. The CDR3 spans 15 residues. Trimming removed 3 bases from V and 0 bases from J; junction bases left unmatched: 7. Germline CDR1 reads DFQATT; CDR2 reads SNEGSKA (reference sequence). As DNA, the CDR3 is TGCAGTGCTAGTGGGGGACAGAGCTCTAACTATGGCTACACCTTC. It translates to CSASGGQSSNYGYTF.

There are many counts of this clonotype. The chain combines TRBV27 with TRBJ2-5; D ambiguous. V shed 3 bases and J shed 8 bases, with 13 bases lying between them. The length of the CDR3 is 13 residues. Germline V lookup: CDR1 MNHEY, CDR2 SMNVEV (reference sequence). CDR3 in amino acids: CASSLAALETQYF. CDR3 bases: TGTGCCAGCAGTTTGGCAGCTCTCGAAACCCAGTACTTC.

This clonotype came up many times. The CDR3, as DNA: TGTGCCAGCAGTTTCATAACAGGCAGCAATCAGCCCCAGCATTTT. This encodes CASSFITGSNQPQHF. The rearrangement joins TRBV12-3 or TRBV12-4 to TRBJ1-5; TRBD1 is a possible D gene (5 bases). This CDR3 spans 15 amino acids. V was trimmed by 3 bases and J by 1 base, leaving 10 bases between them.

This clonotype has at least ten counts. The chain carries TRBV28 and TRBJ2-7, with 11 bases aligning to TRBD1. This CDR3 region has 13 residues. V shed 6 bases and J 9 bases; nucleotides not matched to a gene: 7. Per the germline V gene, CDR1 is MDHEN and CDR2 is SYDVKM. CDR3 amino acids: CASSLTGTGGQYF. The CDR3 DNA reads TGTGCCAGCAGCCTCACCGGGACAGGGGGGCAGTACTTC.